This T cell receptor (beta chain) was profiled in a study of blood T cell repertoires in COVID-19. Clones were sequenced by immunoSEQ multiplex PCR, and TCRdb holds only the in-frame ones, with some missing. The profile shows some 390,000 clones, 85% to 90% of them singletons. The sequence was collected from a young man who had recovered from COVID-19. Sequenced input: PBMCs or T cells enriched from blood (not recorded which).

The CDR3 is CASSPGGLTQAPLHF. The CDR3 region has the DNA TGTGCCAGCAGCCCAGGGGGCCTAACGCAGGCACCCCTCCACTTT. This chain uses TRBV9 with TRBJ1-6; 8 positions agree with TRBD1. V trimming: 4 bases; J trimming: 11 bases; junction bases outside the gene matches: 11. The CDR3 extends over 15 amino acids. The germline CDR1 and CDR2 sequences are SGDLS and YYNGEE.